This is a list of T cell receptor beta chains from one sample in a study of identical twins. TCRdb re-derived calls from the 5' RACE reads in MiXCR, one entry per CDR3 protein. The sample lists around 680,000 distinct CDR3 sequences; over 8.5% were seen once. In addition, the sample was reused for a study of yellow fever vaccine responses in identical twins.

The specimen was PBMCs. The receptor source for this set is a woman between 18 and 29 years old in good health. Each CDR3 is given with its conserved first and last residue. Fields, in order: CDR3 protein, CDR3 DNA, D gene, V gene, clone size, J gene. The D gene is left open where the match is weak. Expanded clones get a size class; other rows say once, few or many, or leave the size out.

CASSSRLQGETQYF	TGTGCCAGCAGTTCCAGACTGCAGGGGGAGACCCAGTACTTC	-	TRBV6-5	few	TRBJ2-5
CSARSPGQGSGNTIYF	TGCAGTGCTAGATCGCCCGGACAGGGCTCTGGAAACACCATATATTTT	TRBD1	TRBV20-1	many	TRBJ1-3
CASSPGQGISKNIQYF	TGTGCCAGCAGCCCGGGGCAGGGGATATCCAAAAACATTCAGTACTTC	-	TRBV4-2	-	TRBJ2-4
CAWRMVGELFF	TGTGCCTGGAGGATGGTCGGGGAGCTGTTTTTT	-	TRBV30	-	TRBJ2-2
CASRYTGGNEQFF	TGTGCCAGCAGGTATACAGGGGGCAATGAGCAGTTCTTC	TRBD1	TRBV7-9	many	TRBJ2-1
CASSQTGTLGTGELFF	TGCGCCAGCAGCCAAACAGGGACCCTCGGCACCGGGGAGCTGTTTTTT	-	TRBV4-1	few	TRBJ2-2
CASSPPWSTVNEQYF	TGTGCCAGCAGCCCCCCCTGGTCGACGGTCAACGAGCAGTACTTC	-	TRBV3-1	many	TRBJ2-7
CASSGTSGSGELFF	TGTGCCAGCAGCGGGACTAGCGGGTCCGGGGAGCTGTTTTTT	TRBD2	TRBV7-3	few	TRBJ2-2
CASSRYRGTGELFF	TGTGCCAGCAGCCGCTACAGGGGAACCGGGGAGCTGTTTTTT	TRBD1	TRBV6-1	many	TRBJ2-2
CASIQGRTGELFF	TGTGCCAGCATCCAGGGGAGGACCGGGGAGCTGTTTTTT	-	TRBV6-2/TRBV6-3	-	TRBJ2-2
CASSSGPRSYEQYF	TGTGCCAGCAGCTCAGGACCCAGGAGCTACGAGCAGTACTTC	-	TRBV7-9	few	TRBJ2-7
CASSSTGPGNTIYF	TGTGCCAGCAGCTCGACAGGGCCGGGAAACACCATATATTTT	TRBD1	TRBV6-1	-	TRBJ1-3
CASSLFGRRDYEQYF	TGTGCCAGCAGTTTATTCGGACGCAGGGACTACGAGCAGTACTTC	-	TRBV27	few	TRBJ2-7
CASIPPGGGPYGYTF	TGTGCCAGCATCCCTCCCGGGGGTGGCCCCTATGGCTACACCTTC	-	TRBV12-3/TRBV12-4	many	TRBJ1-2
CASSLDGTGTFEAFF	TGCGCCAGCAGCTTGGACGGGACAGGGACTTTTGAAGCTTTCTTT	TRBD1	TRBV5-1	few	TRBJ1-1
CSARDAAGLRYTQYF	TGCAGTGCTAGAGACGCCGCGGGACTGCGGTATACGCAGTATTTT	-	TRBV20-1	-	TRBJ2-3
CASSLGGSESYEQYF	TGTGCCAGCAGTTTAGGCGGGAGTGAATCCTACGAGCAGTACTTC	TRBD2	TRBV12-3/TRBV12-4	many	TRBJ2-7
CASSFTQPQHF	TGTGCCAGCAGTTTTACACAGCCCCAGCATTTT	-	TRBV28	few	TRBJ1-5
CATSDLRTSGGSTDTQYF	TGTGCCACCAGTGACCTCCGGACTAGCGGGGGAAGCACAGATACGCAGTATTTT	TRBD2	TRBV24-1	-	TRBJ2-3
CASSPGGGVGDYEQYF	TGTGCCAGCAGCCCCGGGGGCGGGGTTGGTGACTACGAGCAGTACTTC	-	TRBV7-9	-	TRBJ2-7
CASKDRERHEQYF	TGTGCCAGCAAAGACAGGGAAAGGCACGAGCAGTACTTC	TRBD1	TRBV6-2/TRBV6-3	-	TRBJ2-7
CASSLGCFADTQYF	TGTGCCAGCAGCTTAGGGTGTTTCGCAGATACGCAGTATTTT	-	TRBV7-3	-	TRBJ2-3
CASSVDPRGLNNEQFF	TGTGCCAGCAGCGTAGACCCTCGGGGACTTAACAATGAGCAGTTCTTC	-	TRBV9	many	TRBJ2-1
CASSWTRTYEQYF	TGTGCCAGCAGCTGGACTCGAACCTACGAGCAGTACTTC	-	TRBV6-5	-	TRBJ2-7
CSVVGWNYGYTF	TGCAGCGTTGTCGGGTGGAACTATGGCTACACCTTC	-	TRBV29-1	many	TRBJ1-2
CSASTGTYEQYF	TGCAGTGCTTCGACAGGGACCTACGAGCAGTACTTC	TRBD1	TRBV20-1	few	TRBJ2-7
CASSPLDGLGYTF	TGTGCCAGCTCACCACTAGACGGCCTAGGCTACACCTTC	-	TRBV18	few	TRBJ1-2
CASNGGYNGNTEAFF	TGTGCCAGCAATGGGGGCTACAATGGGAACACTGAAGCTTTCTTT	-	TRBV28	few	TRBJ1-1
CASSLSRSGAGNEQFF	TGTGCCAGCAGCTTAAGTCGGAGCGGGGCCGGCAATGAGCAGTTCTTC	TRBD2	TRBV11-3	few	TRBJ2-1
CSVVPGGYEQYF	TGCAGCGTTGTACCGGGAGGCTACGAGCAGTACTTC	TRBD2	TRBV29-1	-	TRBJ2-7
CSVVGDRVEKGKLFF	TGCAGCGTTGTAGGTGACAGGGTGGAGAAGGGAAAACTGTTTTTT	TRBD1	TRBV29-1	-	TRBJ1-4
CSASITGSYNEQFF	TGCAGTGCTAGTATCACCGGCTCCTACAATGAGCAGTTCTTC	-	TRBV20-1	few	TRBJ2-1
CASSQGQIQYNEQFF	TGTGCCAGCAGCCAAGGACAGATCCAATACAATGAGCAGTTCTTC	-	TRBV4-2	few	TRBJ2-1
CASSLFGSKAFF	TGTGCCAGCAGCTTATTCGGAAGCAAAGCTTTCTTT	-	TRBV7-9	-	TRBJ1-1
CASSLRAGPSSYNEQFF	TGTGCCAGCAGCTTACGGGCAGGTCCAAGCTCCTACAATGAGCAGTTCTTC	-	TRBV7-3	many	TRBJ2-1
CASSVRRAGGLIQYF	TGTGCCAGCAGCGTGCGGCGAGCCGGGGGGCTCATTCAGTACTTC	-	TRBV7-2	-	TRBJ2-4
CSAPGPEGAKNIQYF	TGCAGTGCTCCCGGACCCGAGGGGGCCAAAAACATTCAGTACTTC	-	TRBV20-1	-	TRBJ2-4
CASSSLGTSLNTGELFF	TGTGCCAGCAGCAGCCTTGGGACATCATTGAACACCGGGGAGCTGTTTTTT	-	TRBV6-1	few	TRBJ2-2
CASSQAGQGHGYTF	TGTGCCAGCAGCCAAGCGGGACAGGGGCATGGCTACACCTTC	TRBD1	TRBV3-1	-	TRBJ1-2
CATTSGGAETQYF	TGTGCCACCACCAGCGGGGGGGCAGAGACCCAGTACTTC	TRBD2	TRBV15	few	TRBJ2-5
CASSRALRGRGTDTQYF	TGCGCCAGCAGCCGAGCACTAAGGGGGCGGGGGACAGATACGCAGTATTTT	-	TRBV4-1	few	TRBJ2-3
CASSSRTGDSYEQYF	TGTGCCAGCAGTTCCCGGACAGGGGACTCCTACGAGCAGTACTTC	TRBD1	TRBV6-2/TRBV6-3	many	TRBJ2-7
CASSLGHYGYTF	TGTGCCAGCAGCTTGGGACACTATGGCTACACCTTC	-	TRBV7-2	-	TRBJ1-2
CSAQNGLAGGDTQYF	TGCAGTGCCCAAAACGGACTAGCGGGAGGCGATACGCAGTATTTT	TRBD2	TRBV20-1	few	TRBJ2-3
CASSALYNEQFF	TGCGCCAGCAGCGCTCTCTACAATGAGCAGTTCTTC	-	TRBV5-1	many	TRBJ2-1
CASSLSAGGPNEQFF	TGTGCCAGCAGCTTGTCGGCAGGGGGCCCGAATGAGCAGTTCTTC	TRBD1	TRBV5-5	few	TRBJ2-1
CASSLGQEQGITNEKLFF	TGTGCCAGCAGCTTAGGACAAGAGCAGGGGATAACTAATGAAAAACTGTTTTTT	-	TRBV11-1	many	TRBJ1-4
CASSSMGDTEAFF	TGTGCCAGCAGTTCTATGGGGGACACTGAAGCTTTCTTT	-	TRBV27	-	TRBJ1-1
CASSEVGGTEAFF	TGTGCCAGCAGTGAAGTGGGAGGGACAGAAGCTTTCTTT	-	TRBV6-1	many	TRBJ1-1
CASSVSRGEQYF	TGTGCCAGCAGCGTGTCTAGAGGGGAGCAGTACTTC	-	TRBV9	few	TRBJ2-7
CASSRTAYTEAFF	TGTGCCAGCAGCCGAACAGCCTACACTGAAGCTTTCTTT	-	TRBV4-2	-	TRBJ1-1
CASSPSPGPHNEQFF	TGTGCCAGTAGCCCAAGCCCGGGGCCACACAATGAGCAGTTCTTC	-	TRBV19	few	TRBJ2-1
CATGRGQLDQETQYF	TGTGCCACCGGACGCGGACAGCTCGACCAAGAGACCCAGTACTTC	-	TRBV10-3	few	TRBJ2-5
CSAIRTSGGALRYEQYF	TGCAGTGCTATCCGAACTAGCGGGGGGGCCCTAAGGTACGAGCAGTACTTC	TRBD2	TRBV20-1	-	TRBJ2-7
CASSETRKDSDRTYF	TGTGCCAGCAGTGAGACTAGGAAAGATTCCGACAGAACTTACTTT	-	TRBV25-1	few	TRBJ1-6
CASRRGQTSNQPQHF	TGTGCCAGCAGACGGGGACAGACCTCCAATCAGCCCCAGCATTTT	TRBD1	TRBV12-3/TRBV12-4	-	TRBJ1-5
CASSAGTGKYIQYF	TGTGCCAGCAGCGCCGGGACGGGAAAATACATTCAGTACTTC	-	TRBV2	few	TRBJ2-4
CAISDWGQNTEAFF	TGTGCCATCAGTGATTGGGGCCAGAACACTGAAGCTTTCTTT	-	TRBV10-3	many	TRBJ1-1
CSVRGAVADTQYF	TGCAGCGTTAGGGGGGCTGTGGCAGATACGCAGTATTTT	-	TRBV29-1	-	TRBJ2-3